This T cell receptor (beta chain) originates from a study of blood T cell repertoires in COVID-19. About the study: From T cells, B-cell-depleted T cells, or PBMCs came the material, which was cDNA or gDNA.

Germline lookup yields CDR1 KGHSH and CDR2 LQKENI. The CDR3 extends over 15 amino acids. Trimming stripped 4 bases from V and 8 bases from J, with 17 bases between. Authors' methods: Reference gene primer amplification in the assay estimated nucleated cell counts. Sequencing was performed with immunoSEQ multiplex PCR; in TCRdb, only in-frame clones are kept and a portion is missing. For V, J and clone size, that table is used; D and trimming come from the DNA. Of around 100,000 clones in the sample, 80% were seen once. The TCR comes from a man between 65 and 79 years old with active or convalescent COVID-19. This chain joins TRBV18 and TRBJ1-4, with a tentative D call TRBD1 (5 bases). The specimen was peripheral blood. The CDR3 DNA follows: TGTGCCAGCTCACGGGGGGATCCCCGAGGGGAAAAACTGTTTTTT. It is translated as CASSRGDPRGEKLFF.